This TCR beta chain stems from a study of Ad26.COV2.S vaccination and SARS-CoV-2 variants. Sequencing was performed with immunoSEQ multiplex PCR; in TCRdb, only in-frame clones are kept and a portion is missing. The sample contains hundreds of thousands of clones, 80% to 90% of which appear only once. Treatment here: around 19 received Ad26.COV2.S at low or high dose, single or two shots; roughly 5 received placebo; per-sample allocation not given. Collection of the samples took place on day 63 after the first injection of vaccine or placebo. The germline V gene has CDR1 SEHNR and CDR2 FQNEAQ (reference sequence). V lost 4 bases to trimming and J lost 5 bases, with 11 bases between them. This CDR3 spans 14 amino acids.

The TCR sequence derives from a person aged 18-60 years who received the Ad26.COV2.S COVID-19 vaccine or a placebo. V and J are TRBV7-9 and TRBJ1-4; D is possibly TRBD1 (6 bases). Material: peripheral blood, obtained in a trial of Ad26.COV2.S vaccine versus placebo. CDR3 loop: CASSSDRLNEKLFF. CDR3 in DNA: TGTGCCAGCAGCTCCGACAGGCTAAATGAAAAACTGTTTTTT.